These 20 T cell receptor beta chains were all obtained from the same sample, sequenced in a study of read filtering for tumor transcriptome and immune sequencing. The library was built from around 380 ng RNA with molecular barcoded adaptors for alpha/delta and beta/gamma chains. One entry per CDR3 protein results from TCRdb running MiXCR on the reads. The repertoire holds approximately 93,000 distinct CDR3 sequences, roughly 21% seen once, with over 9.5% in the top ten. The material sequenced was a population of CD138-negative cells sorted from bone marrow. The source is a donor at least 40 years old with multiple myeloma.

The V gene is TRBV24-1, the J gene TRBJ2-1, with 7 positions matching TRBD2. CDR1 and CDR2 (germline): KGHDR, SFDVKD. V shed 3 bases, J shed 1 base, and the junction held 14 bases outside the gene matches. There are 19 residues in the CDR3. DNA of the CDR3: TGTGCCACCAGTGATACCGGGACTATCGGGGGGTGGTCCTACAATGAGCAGTTCTTC. Amino acid sequence: CATSDTGTIGGWSYNEQFF.

This clonotype was counted ten times or more. The chain links TRBV5-1 to TRBJ2-7, with 12 positions matching TRBD1. V lost 0 bases to trimming and J lost 4 bases; unmatched junction nucleotides: 5. Germline V CDR1 and CDR2: SGHRS, YFSETQ. The CDR3 totals 16 residues. This CDR3 reads CASSLAGQGAYYEQYF. CDR3 bases: TGCGCCAGCAGCTTGGCGGGACAGGGGGCTTATTACGAGCAGTACTTC.

The table lists this clonotype with many counts. The V call is TRBV27, the J call TRBJ2-3; D gene ambiguous. The CDR3 consists of 14 residues. In germline, CDR1 is MNHEY, CDR2 SMNVEV (reference sequence). Trimming shortened V by 2 bases and J by 0 bases, and 6 bases separated the two germline ends. This CDR3 is CASSLEQSTDTQYF. The CDR3 bases are TGTGCCAGCAGTTTAGAACAAAGCACAGATACGCAGTATTTT.

This clonotype was seen a few times. V usage is TRBV2 and J usage is TRBJ1-2; TRBD1 agrees at 9 bases. In germline, CDR1 is SNHLY, CDR2 FYNNEI. The CDR3 is 14 residues long. With V trimmed by 5 bases and J by 1 base, 2 bases remained unmatched. CDR3 in amino acids: CASSSTGGNYGYTF. The CDR3 DNA reads TGTGCCAGCAGTTCGACAGGGGGTAACTATGGCTACACCTTC.

This clonotype has ten or more counts. The V call is TRBV19, the J call TRBJ2-1; D unresolved. The length of the CDR3 is 13 residues. Germline values: CDR1 LNHDA, CDR2 SQIVND (reference sequence). V dropped 9 bases and J dropped 5 bases, with 14 bases sitting between them. CDR3 coding DNA: TGTGCCAGCCGCGTGATATCCAACAATGAGCAGTTCTTC. This codes for CASRVISNNEQFF.

There are a few counts of this clonotype. Possible read error: a much larger clone is one base away. Since no conserved phenylalanine or tryptophan closes the CDR3, a read error is the likely cause. The genes are TRBV5-1 and TRBJ2-5, with TRBD2 as a possible D gene (6 bases). CDR3 length: 14 amino acids. Trimming took off 2 bases at V and 4 bases at J, with 12 bases between the two ends. From germline, CDR1 is SGHRS and CDR2 YFSETQ. The DNA of the CDR3 is TGCGCCAGCAGCTTTATGACTAGAGGAGAGACCCAGTACCTC. Translation gives CASSFMTRGETQYL.

This clonotype came up many times. The genes are TRBV4-2 and TRBJ1-1; no definite D call. With 1 base removed from V and 4 bases from J, the gap between germline ends came to 10 bases. CDR1 and CDR2 from the germline V gene are LGHNA and YNFKEQ. The CDR3 contains 14 residues. The CDR3 DNA reads TGTGCCAGCAGCCAAGTAAGGTTAGTCACTGAAGCTTTCTTT. It yields the protein CASSQVRLVTEAFF.

Here the CDR3 DNA reads TGCAGTGCTAGTGGAGGGGGCTACGAGCAGTACTTC. It yields the protein CSASGGGYEQYF. This chain uses TRBV20-1 with TRBJ2-7; D is perhaps TRBD1 or TRBD2 (6 bases each). The ends were cut back, 3 bases at V and 3 bases at J, with 9 bases in the middle. CDR3 length equals 12 residues. The V gene's germline CDR1 is DFQATT and CDR2 SNEGSKA (reference sequence).

This clonotype was counted ten times or more. The V and J genes are TRBV5-1 and TRBJ2-5, with 7 bases lining up with TRBD2. CDR1 is SGHRS and CDR2 is YFSETQ in the germline V gene. V was pared by 4 bases and J by 5 bases, with 11 bases of the junction left unmatched. The CDR3 extends over 15 amino acids. The CDR3, as DNA: TGCGCCAGCAGCCCGCTGGGGACTAAGGGGGAGACCCAGTACTTC. Amino acid sequence: CASSPLGTKGETQYF.

This clonotype was found many times. This chain uses TRBV7-8 with TRBJ2-6; D is perhaps TRBD1 or TRBD2 (5 bases each). Germline loops: CDR1 SGHVS, CDR2 FQNEAQ. V lost 5 bases and J 0 bases, leaving 11 bases between the germline ends. This CDR3 has 16 residues. For the CDR3, the DNA is TGTGCCAGCAGCATGGGACGGTACTCTGGGGCCAACGTCCTGACTTTC. This codes for CASSMGRYSGANVLTF.

To note about this clonotype: Being one base from a much bigger clone, this may be a read error. The chain joins TRBV6-1 to TRBJ2-5, with D hard to call. The V and J ends lost 7 bases and 9 bases respectively, with 15 bases between them. Per germline, CDR1 MNHNS and CDR2 SASEGT. This CDR3 contains 12 residues. The CDR3 spells CASTSPSEAQYF. The CDR3 DNA follows: TGTGCCAGCACTTCGCCCTCCGAGGCCCAGTACTTC.

This clonotype showed up just a few times. The chain employs TRBV28 and TRBJ1-2, with D possibly TRBD1 on 5 matching bases. Germline assignment: CDR1 MDHEN and CDR2 SYDVKM. V lost 5 bases to trimming and J lost 2 bases, with 15 bases between them. The CDR3 loop spans 15 amino acids. The CDR3 here is CASSPTGRGNYGYTF. The CDR3 DNA is TGTGCCAGCAGTCCCACTGGAAGGGGCAACTATGGCTACACCTTC.

This clonotype was seen repeatedly, ten times or more. V is TRBV11-2 and J is TRBJ2-5, with D tentatively TRBD2 (6 bases). The CDR3 totals 14 residues. Germline CDR1 reads SGHAT; CDR2 reads FQNNGV. V lost 3 bases and J lost 4, with 12 bases in between. The CDR3 nucleotides are TGTGCCAGCAGCTTGGCGGGGTCCGGAGAGACCCAGTACTTC. It codes for CASSLAGSGETQYF.

This clonotype was counted ten times or more. This chain connects TRBV12-3 or TRBV12-4 to TRBJ2-2; D uncertain. V was cut by 5 bases and J by 0 bases, with 4 bases left in between. The CDR3 has 13 residues. The CDR3 sequence: CASSPTNTGELFF. The CDR3 DNA reads as TGTGCCAGCAGTCCCACGAACACCGGGGAGCTGTTTTTT.

This clonotype was observed at least ten times. The chain has TRBV28 and TRBJ2-2, with unresolved D. Germline loops: CDR1 MDHEN, CDR2 SYDVKM. The CDR3 is made up of 12 amino acids. The germline V and J ends were trimmed by 5 bases and 6 bases, with 7 bases remaining between them. Written as DNA, the CDR3 is TGTGCCAGCAGTCAGCAGGCCGGGGAGCTGTTTTTT. This sequence encodes CASSQQAGELFF.

This clonotype has only a few counts. The rearrangement uses TRBV11-2 and TRBJ2-3; tentatively, D is TRBD1 (6 bases). Trimming took 3 bases from V and 4 from J, leaving 8 bases between them. Germline CDR1 and CDR2: SGHAT and FQNNGV. CDR3 length: 13 residues. The CDR3 reads CASSFTGSDTQYF. The CDR3 DNA follows: TGTGCCAGCAGCTTTACAGGGTCAGATACGCAGTATTTT.

As regards this clonotype: Given a much more abundant clone one base away, this may be a read error. This sequence joins TRBV19 and TRBJ2-2; D is possibly TRBD1 or TRBD2 (5 bases each). Germline V gives CDR1 LNHDA, CDR2 SQIVND (reference sequence). V gave up 5 bases and J gave up 6 bases, with 22 bases separating them. The CDR3 is 17 amino acids. The CDR3 coding sequence is TGTGCCAGTAGTCCATTCGCCGGGGCAGAATATGCCGGGGAGCTGTTTTTT. It yields the protein CASSPFAGAEYAGELFF.

This clonotype was observed at least ten times. The rearrangement joins TRBV5-1 to TRBJ2-7; a possible D gene is TRBD1 (5 bases). The CDR3 spans 15 residues. Looked up from germline, CDR1 is SGHRS and CDR2 is YFSETQ. V lost 0 bases and J 3 bases, leaving 13 bases between the germline ends. CDR3 in amino acids: CASSLVSGAGYEQYF. CDR3 nucleotide sequence: TGCGCCAGCAGCTTGGTGTCTGGGGCAGGCTACGAGCAGTACTTC.

This clonotype was found a few times. The chain employs TRBV29-1 and TRBJ2-5; no clear D gene. This CDR3 comprises 14 residues. Germline CDR1 SQVTM, CDR2 ANQGSEA. V lost 1 base to trimming and J lost 5 bases, with 14 bases between them. This CDR3 reads CSVEVPERGETQYF. CDR3 sequence (DNA): TGCAGCGTTGAAGTACCAGAGCGTGGGGAGACCCAGTACTTC.

In this sample, this clonotype turned up many times. J is TRBJ2-7 and V is TRBV10-3, with 8 bases fitting TRBD1. Looked up from germline, CDR1 is ENHRY and CDR2 is SYGVKD. V gave up 10 bases and J gave up 3 bases; unmatched junction bases: 5. The CDR3 contains 12 residues. The chain's CDR3 is CATGTGLYEQYF. As DNA, the CDR3 is TGTGCCACCGGGACAGGACTCTACGAGCAGTACTTC.